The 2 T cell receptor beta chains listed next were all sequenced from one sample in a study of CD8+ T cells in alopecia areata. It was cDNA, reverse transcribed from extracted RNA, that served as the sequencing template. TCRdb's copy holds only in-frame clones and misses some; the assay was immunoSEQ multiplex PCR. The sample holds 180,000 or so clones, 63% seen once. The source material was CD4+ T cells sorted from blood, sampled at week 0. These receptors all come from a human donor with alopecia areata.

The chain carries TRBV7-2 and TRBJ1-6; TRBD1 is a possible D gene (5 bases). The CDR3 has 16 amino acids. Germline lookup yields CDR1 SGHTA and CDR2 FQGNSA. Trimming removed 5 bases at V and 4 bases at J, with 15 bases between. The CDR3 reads CASSPPGRGYNSPLHF. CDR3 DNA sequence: TGTGCCAGCAGCCCTCCGGGTAGGGGTTATAATTCACCCCTCCACTTT.

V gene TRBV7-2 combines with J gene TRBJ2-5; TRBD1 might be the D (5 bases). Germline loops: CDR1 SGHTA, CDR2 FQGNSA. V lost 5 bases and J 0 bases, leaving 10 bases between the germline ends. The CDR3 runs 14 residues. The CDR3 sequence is CASSVQGYQETQYF. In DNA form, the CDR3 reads TGTGCCAGCAGCGTGCAGGGTTACCAAGAGACCCAGTACTTC.